These T cell receptor beta chains were read from a single sample in a study of post-analysis software for immune sequencing data. One entry per CDR3 protein results from TCRdb running MiXCR on the PCR reads. The table records approximately 730,000 distinct CDR3 sequences, 25% to 30% of them present only once. Source material: blood. The receptors were gathered from a girl between 5 and 17 years old with multiple sclerosis. Each CDR3 is given with its conserved first and last residue. A D gene is named only where the DNA matches it firmly. The listing skips clone size in some rows; elsewhere it reads once, few, many or a size class.

abundance,v_gene,d_gene,j_gene,CDR3nt,CDR3aa
NA,TRBV5-1,NA,TRBJ2-1,TGCGCCAGCAGCTGGGGGGCAGGACGTGATGAGCAGTTCTTC,CASSWGAGRDEQFF
NA,TRBV7-2,TRBD2,TRBJ2-1,TGTGCCAGCAGCCGAGCGGGAGGGGTGGCCTACAATGAGCAGTTCTTC,CASSRAGGVAYNEQFF
NA,TRBV6-6,NA,TRBJ2-7,TGTGCCAGCAGTAGGGACCGGACACCCACCTACGAGCAGTACTTC,CASSRDRTPTYEQYF
NA,TRBV7-2,TRBD2,TRBJ2-1,TGTGCCAGCAGCTTGAGCGGGAGTAAGGACAATGAGCAGTTCTTC,CASSLSGSKDNEQFF
once,TRBV14,NA,TRBJ1-2,TGTGCCAGCAGCCGCGATATAGAGGGCTACACCTTC,CASSRDIEGYTF
few,TRBV5-5,TRBD2,TRBJ2-3,TGTGCCAGCAGCCCCGGACTAGCGGGGATCACAGATACGCAGTATTTT,CASSPGLAGITDTQYF
NA,TRBV15,NA,TRBJ2-2,TGTGCCACCAGCGGTTGGAGGGGAAACACCGGGGAGCTGTTTTTT,CATSGWRGNTGELFF
NA,TRBV6-2/TRBV6-3,NA,TRBJ2-7,TGTGCCAGCAGTAGAAGGATACGCGAGCAGTACTTC,CASSRRIREQYF
NA,TRBV5-6,TRBD1,TRBJ2-7,TGTGCCGGCAGCTCCTGGGGGACAGGGACCTACGAGCAGTACTTC,CAGSSWGTGTYEQYF
NA,TRBV20-1,NA,TRBJ2-7,TGCAGTGCCCTACCCCTCCAGCTGACACTATACGAGCAGTACTTC,CSALPLQLTLYEQYF
NA,TRBV29-1,NA,TRBJ2-1,TGCAGCGTGGACCCGGGGGCCGCTTACAATGAGCAGTTCTTC,CSVDPGAAYNEQFF
NA,TRBV7-2,TRBD2,TRBJ2-3,TGTGCCAGCAGCCTCGGGGCGGGGGGATTAGATACGCAGTATTTT,CASSLGAGGLDTQYF
NA,TRBV25-1,NA,TRBJ2-2,TGTGCCAGCAGTGACAGAAATACGAACACCGGGGAGCTGTTTTTT,CASSDRNTNTGELFF
NA,TRBV15,TRBD1,TRBJ2-7,TGTGCCACCAGCAGGGCCCCTTGGGACAGGGAAAACGAGCAGTACTTC,CATSRAPWDRENEQYF
NA,TRBV6-1,TRBD2,TRBJ2-5,TGTGCCAGCAGTGGCCCTTCCACTAGCGGGGTTGTAGGATCTGGCCAAGAGACCCAGTACTTC,CASSGPSTSGVVGSGQETQYF
many,TRBV7-2,NA,TRBJ2-3,TGTGCCAGCAGCTTCCTAGCCCAGCGAGATACGCAGTATTTT,CASSFLAQRDTQYF
NA,TRBV15,NA,TRBJ1-4,TGTGCCACCAGCCTCCCAGGGGCAGGGGAAAAACTGTTTTTT,CATSLPGAGEKLFF
once,TRBV28,TRBD2,TRBJ2-5,TGTGCCAGCAGTCCCGGACTAGCCGAATTCAATGAGCAGTACTTC,CASSPGLAEFNEQYF
few,TRBV6-1,TRBD1,TRBJ2-3,TGTGCCAGCAGTGAAGCACCAGGGGGTACGCAGTATTTT,CASSEAPGGTQYF
few,TRBV6-2/TRBV6-3,NA,TRBJ2-7,TGTGCCAGCGGCGATTTGACTGGCACCTACGAGCAGTACTTC,CASGDLTGTYEQYF
few,TRBV28,TRBD1,TRBJ2-6,TGTGCCAGCAGTTCCGGGACAGGAGTCTCTGGGGCCAACGTCCTGACTTTC,CASSSGTGVSGANVLTF
NA,TRBV20-1,TRBD2,TRBJ2-1,TGCGGGCGCCGGGCGGGGGGAACCAGTGAGCAGTTCTTC,CGRRAGGTSEQFF
few,TRBV7-9,NA,TRBJ2-3,TGTGCCAGCAGCACCACCCACCGGCTAGCCGTAGCAGATACGCAGTATTTT,CASSTTHRLAVADTQYF
many,TRBV29-1,TRBD1,TRBJ2-1,TGCAGCGCGTTGCCCTACCGGGACAGGGGCGGGGATGAGCAGTTCTTC,CSALPYRDRGGDEQFF
NA,TRBV20-1,NA,TRBJ2-1,TGCAGTGCCGATACCTCCTACAATGAGCAGTTCTTC,CSADTSYNEQFF
NA,TRBV28,NA,TRBJ2-3,TGTGCCGACAAAGCCCCGAGGGATACGCAGTATTTT,CADKAPRDTQYF
many,TRBV10-3,NA,TRBJ2-1,TGTGCCATCAGCGGGATCGCCGGGTTCCAGAGTAACAATGAGCAGTTCTTC,CAISGIAGFQSNNEQFF
few,TRBV9,NA,TRBJ1-5,TGTGCCAGCAGCGACAGGGAAACGGTTCAGCCCCAGCATTTT,CASSDRETVQPQHF
NA,TRBV7-9,NA,TRBJ2-1,TGTGCCAGCAGTCGACTCCCGCCGGGACGGAAAAACTACAATGAGCAGTTCTTC,CASSRLPPGRKNYNEQFF
few,TRBV6-1,NA,TRBJ1-1,TGTGCCAGCACCTCGGTGGGGGGGCGAGGCACTGAAGCTTTCTTT,CASTSVGGRGTEAFF
NA,TRBV10-3,NA,TRBJ1-4,TGTGCCATCAGTCGCGGAGGCAATGAAAAACTGTTTTTT,CAISRGGNEKLFF
NA,TRBV14,NA,TRBJ2-7,TGTGCCAGCAGCCAATCGGAGGCCCAGTACTTC,CASSQSEAQYF
NA,TRBV6-2/TRBV6-3,NA,TRBJ1-2,TGTGCCAGCAGAATCCGCGGGACCGGAGATGGCTACACCTTC,CASRIRGTGDGYTF
NA,TRBV5-1,TRBD2,TRBJ2-1,TGCGCCAGCAGCTTGGGAGGGGCGACTAGCGGGAGTAGGTTTGAGCAGTTCTTC,CASSLGGATSGSRFEQFF
few,TRBV20-1,TRBD2,TRBJ2-1,TGCAGTAGGTGGACTAGCGGGAGGGCCCAGCACAATGAGCAGTTCTTC,CSRWTSGRAQHNEQFF
NA,TRBV20-1,NA,TRBJ2-3,TGCAGTGCTAGGTTAGGATTCGGCACAGATACGCAGTATTTT,CSARLGFGTDTQYF
NA,TRBV11-1,TRBD1,TRBJ2-1,TGTGCCAGCAGCCCCCAAGATTGGGGGACAGGCTCCTACAATGAGCAGTTCTTC,CASSPQDWGTGSYNEQFF
NA,TRBV6-5,NA,TRBJ2-6,TGTGCCAGCAGTTACTCCGTAGGCAGGAGCTCTGGGGCCAACGTCCTGACTTTC,CASSYSVGRSSGANVLTF
NA,TRBV9,TRBD2,TRBJ2-1,TGTGCCAGCAGCGTAGTCACTAGCGGGATCAATGAGCAGTTCTTC,CASSVVTSGINEQFF
NA,TRBV5-1,NA,TRBJ2-1,TGCGCCAGCAGCTTGGAAGGGGTCGTCTACAATGAGCAGTTCTTC,CASSLEGVVYNEQFF
medium-sized,TRBV7-8,NA,TRBJ2-2,TGTGCCAGCAGCTTAGGGACCGCCTTGACCGGGGAGCTGTTTTTT,CASSLGTALTGELFF
NA,TRBV6-2/TRBV6-3,NA,TRBJ1-5,TGTGCCAGCAGTTACCCAAACACAGGGTACCGCAATCAGCCCCAGCATTTT,CASSYPNTGYRNQPQHF
NA,TRBV7-2,TRBD1,TRBJ1-1,TGTGCCAGCAGCACTAGGACAGGGCAGGCTTTCTTT,CASSTRTGQAFF
NA,TRBV20-1,NA,TRBJ2-7,TGCAGTGCTAGAGTAGGGGGGGCCTACGAGCAGTACTTC,CSARVGGAYEQYF
many,TRBV7-9,TRBD2,TRBJ2-7,TGTGCCAGCAGCCAGACTAGCGGGAGCTACGAGCAGTACTTC,CASSQTSGSYEQYF
NA,TRBV7-8,NA,TRBJ2-7,TGTGCCAGCAGCGGTCTAGCGAACGGCTACGAGCAGTACTTC,CASSGLANGYEQYF
few,TRBV7-9,TRBD1,TRBJ2-1,TGTGCCAGCAGCAACCGGGACAGGGGGCTGGATGAGCAGTTCTTC,CASSNRDRGLDEQFF
NA,TRBV20-1,TRBD1,TRBJ1-2,TGCAGTGCTACAACAACAGGGGGCCCTAGGGGAGGCTACACCTTC,CSATTTGGPRGGYTF
NA,TRBV7-2,NA,TRBJ1-5,TGTGCCAGCAGCTTAAGGCTAGAGGGCAATCAGCCCCAGCATTTT,CASSLRLEGNQPQHF
NA,TRBV18,NA,TRBJ2-7,TGTGCCAGCTCACCATCGGGGGTCGCCGTGGGGGAGCAGTACTTC,CASSPSGVAVGEQYF
NA,TRBV4-1,NA,TRBJ2-7,TGCGCCAGCAGCCAAGATTTTGTGGCAGAGTACTTC,CASSQDFVAEYF
few,TRBV25-1,NA,TRBJ1-5,TGTGCCAGCAGTGGAGGGGGACCCCAGCATTTT,CASSGGGPQHF
NA,TRBV7-9,TRBD1,TRBJ2-3,TGTGCCAGCAGCTTTCGAGCCAGGGGGACAGATACGCAGTATTTT,CASSFRARGTDTQYF
NA,TRBV20-1,NA,TRBJ2-3,TGCAGTGCTAGAGATCTGATGAGCGGATACACAGGTACGCAGTATTTT,CSARDLMSGYTGTQYF
NA,TRBV21-1,NA,TRBJ1-2,TGTGCCAGCAGCAAAGAGGGCGCCGCGTACTATGGCTACACCTTC,CASSKEGAAYYGYTF
NA,TRBV29-1,TRBD1,TRBJ2-7,TGCAGCGGCGGGACAGGGGGCTGGGACGAGCAGTACTTC,CSGGTGGWDEQYF
few,TRBV10-1,NA,TRBJ1-2,TGCGCCAGCAGCCCGACAGGCCCACAGGGCTACACCTTC,CASSPTGPQGYTF